Here is one TCR beta chain with its context. No antigen is known for it. The data are from a study of T cell responses to AZD1222 COVID-19 vaccine. Regarding the study as a whole: Only after the peak T cell response were repertoires sampled. Once two AZD1222 doses were given, Spike-specific TCR breadth and depth went up. Clonal diversity was possibly underestimated, and the donors were mostly white British, with more females.

Here immunoSEQ multiplex PCR was the method, and the copy in TCRdb shows in-frame clones only, minus some. Of under 120,000 clones listed, around 90% are singletons. The CDR3 is 19 amino acids. Germline loops: CDR1 LNHDA, CDR2 SQIVND (reference sequence). V lost 5 bases and J lost 0, with 23 bases in between. This TCR derives from an adult who received the AZD1222 COVID-19 vaccine. This sample comprised peripheral blood, obtained 28 days after the second AZD1222 dose. The V call is TRBV19, the J call TRBJ1-3; D is perhaps TRBD1 (6 bases). The DNA of the CDR3 is TGTGCCAGTAGTCCCTACGTGGGGGCAACTCACCTCTCTGGAAACACCATATATTTT. Residues: CASSPYVGATHLSGNTIYF.